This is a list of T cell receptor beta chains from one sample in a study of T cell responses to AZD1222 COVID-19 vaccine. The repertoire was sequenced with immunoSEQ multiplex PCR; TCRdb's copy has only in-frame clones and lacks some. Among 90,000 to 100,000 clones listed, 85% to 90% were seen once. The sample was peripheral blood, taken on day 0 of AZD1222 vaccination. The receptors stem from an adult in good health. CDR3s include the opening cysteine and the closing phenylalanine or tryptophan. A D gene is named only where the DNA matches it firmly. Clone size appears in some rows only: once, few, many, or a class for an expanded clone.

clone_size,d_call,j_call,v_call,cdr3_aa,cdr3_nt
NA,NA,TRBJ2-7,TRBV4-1,CASSPRIGGATPSEQYF,TGCGCCAGCAGCCCCCGGATCGGGGGCGCAACGCCTAGCGAGCAGTACTTC
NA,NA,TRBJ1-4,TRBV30,CAWSPLGKLFF,TGTGCCTGGAGCCCTTTGGGGAAACTGTTTTTT
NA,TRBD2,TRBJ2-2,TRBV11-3,CASSPISGINTGELFF,TGTGCCAGCAGCCCCATCAGCGGGATAAACACCGGGGAGCTGTTTTTT
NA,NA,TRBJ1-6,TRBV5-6,CASSLGQYSPLHF,TGTGCCAGCAGCTTGGGTCAGTATTCACCCCTCCACTTT
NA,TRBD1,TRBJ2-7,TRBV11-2,CASSLNRGNEQYF,TGTGCCAGCAGCTTAAACAGGGGAAACGAGCAGTACTTC
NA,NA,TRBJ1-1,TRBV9,CASSATGNTEAFF,TGTGCCAGCAGCGCGACAGGGAACACTGAAGCTTTCTTT
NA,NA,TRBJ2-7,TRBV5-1,CASSLRGYEQYF,TGCGCCAGCAGCTTGAGGGGATACGAGCAGTACTTC
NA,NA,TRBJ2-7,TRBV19,CASSIQRSYEQYF,TGTGCCAGTAGTATACAGCGCTCCTACGAGCAGTACTTC
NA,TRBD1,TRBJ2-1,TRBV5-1,CASSGQGASNEQFF,TGCGCCAGCAGTGGACAGGGGGCCTCCAATGAGCAGTTCTTC
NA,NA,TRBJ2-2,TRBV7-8,CASSLTTSLAGELFF,TGTGCCAGCAGCTTAACAACTAGCTTGGCCGGGGAGCTGTTTTTT
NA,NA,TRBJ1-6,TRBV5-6,CASSLVTRVWNSPLHF,TGTGCCAGCAGCTTGGTTACCAGGGTCTGGAATTCACCCCTCCACTTT
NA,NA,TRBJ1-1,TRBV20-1,CSASPQLEAFF,TGCAGTGCTAGCCCCCAACTTGAAGCTTTCTTT
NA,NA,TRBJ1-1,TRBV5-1,CASSLEDSDTEAFF,TGCGCCAGCAGCTTGGAAGACAGCGACACTGAAGCTTTCTTT
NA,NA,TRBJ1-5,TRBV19,CASSIDVRGRQPQHF,TGTGCCAGTAGTATAGACGTCAGGGGAAGGCAGCCCCAGCATTTT
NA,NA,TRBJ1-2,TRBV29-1,CSVEGGPDGYTF,TGCAGCGTTGAAGGGGGTCCCGATGGCTACACCTTC
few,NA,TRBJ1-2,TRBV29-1,CSVGWREGGYTF,TGCAGCGTTGGTTGGAGGGAAGGTGGCTACACCTTC
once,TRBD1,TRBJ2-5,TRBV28,CASSLYRGPRETQYF,TGTGCCAGCAGTTTATACAGGGGGCCGAGAGAGACCCAGTACTTC
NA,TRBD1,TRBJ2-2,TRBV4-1,CASRNRGLGGELFF,TGCGCCAGCAGGAACAGGGGGCTTGGCGGGGAGCTGTTTTTT
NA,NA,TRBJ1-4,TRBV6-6,CASSPTRGQGAEKLFF,TGTGCCAGCAGCCCCACTCGGGGGCAGGGAGCTGAAAAACTGTTTTTT
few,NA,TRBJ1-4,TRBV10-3,CAIKADNEKLFF,TGTGCCATCAAAGCAGATAATGAAAAACTGTTTTTT
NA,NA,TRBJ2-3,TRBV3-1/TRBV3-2,CASSRFPLLRSTDTQYF,TGTGCCAGCAGCCGCTTTCCACTTCTTCGTAGCACAGATACGCAGTATTTT
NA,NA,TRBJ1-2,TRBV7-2,CASSPREGKLSGYTF,TGTGCCAGCAGCCCGAGGGAGGGGAAGTTGAGTGGCTACACCTTC
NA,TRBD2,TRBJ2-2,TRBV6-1,CASSEVVSGAMNTGELFF,TGTGCCAGCAGTGAAGTGGTTAGCGGGGCTATGAACACCGGGGAGCTGTTTTTT
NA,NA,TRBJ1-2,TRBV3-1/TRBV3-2,CASSHDRTKGVYGYTF,TGTGCCAGCAGCCACGACAGGACAAAAGGTGTCTATGGCTACACCTTC
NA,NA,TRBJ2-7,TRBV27,CASSPAGGSSYEQYF,TGTGCCAGCAGCCCCGCCGGGGGCTCCTCTTACGAGCAGTACTTC
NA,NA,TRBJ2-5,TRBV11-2,CASTQWLGSETQYF,TGTGCCAGCACCCAGTGGCTAGGATCCGAGACCCAGTACTTC
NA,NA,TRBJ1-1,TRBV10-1,CASKRTILSEAFF,TGCGCCAGCAAGAGGACAATCCTCTCTGAAGCTTTCTTT
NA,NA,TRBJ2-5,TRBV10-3,CAISESMGAGETQYF,TGTGCCATCAGTGAGTCGATGGGGGCCGGGGAGACCCAGTACTTC
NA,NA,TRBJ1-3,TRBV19,CASTGVSGNTIYF,TGTGCCAGTACAGGAGTCTCTGGAAACACCATATATTTT
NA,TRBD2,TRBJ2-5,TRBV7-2,CASSWGVAGLSETQYF,TGTGCCAGCAGCTGGGGGGTAGCGGGCCTTTCTGAAACCCAGTACTTC
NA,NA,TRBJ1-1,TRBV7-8,CASSFREFAEAFF,TGTGCCAGCAGCTTCAGGGAGTTCGCTGAAGCTTTCTTT
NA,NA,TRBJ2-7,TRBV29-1,CSVDGGGVQEQYF,TGCAGCGTTGACGGCGGGGGCGTACAAGAGCAGTACTTC
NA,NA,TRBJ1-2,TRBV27,CASSPRTDSPAGYTF,TGTGCCAGCAGTCCTCGGACAGATTCCCCTGCTGGCTACACCTTC
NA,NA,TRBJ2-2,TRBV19,CASNLGMNTGELFF,TGTGCCAGTAACTTGGGAATGAACACCGGGGAGCTGTTTTTT
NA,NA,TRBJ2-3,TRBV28,CASRGGTDTQYF,TGTGCCAGCAGGGGGGGCACAGATACGCAGTATTTT
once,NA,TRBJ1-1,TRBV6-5,CASLYLGSTEAFF,TGTGCCAGCTTGTATTTGGGTTCTACTGAAGCTTTCTTT
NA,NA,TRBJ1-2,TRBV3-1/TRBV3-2,CASSQEMGFSGYTF,TGTGCCAGCAGCCAAGAGATGGGTTTTAGTGGCTACACCTTC
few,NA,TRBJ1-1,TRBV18,CASSLQANTEAFF,TGTGCCAGCTCACTACAGGCGAACACTGAAGCTTTCTTT
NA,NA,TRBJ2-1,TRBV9,CASSVADDDLYNEQFF,TGTGCCAGCAGCGTAGCCGACGACGACCTCTACAATGAGCAGTTCTTC
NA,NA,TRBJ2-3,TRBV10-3,CAISETGQSTDTQYF,TGTGCCATCAGTGAGACCGGACAGAGCACAGATACGCAGTATTTT
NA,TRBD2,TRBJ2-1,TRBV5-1,CASTGLAGGSYNEQFF,TGCGCCAGCACCGGACTAGCGGGGGGATCCTACAATGAGCAGTTCTTC
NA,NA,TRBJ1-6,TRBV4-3,CASSQDVIGSNSPLHF,TGCGCCAGCAGCCAAGACGTTATAGGGTCGAATTCACCCCTCCACTTT
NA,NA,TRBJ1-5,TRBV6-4,CASSPQGGSNQPQHF,TGTGCCAGCAGCCCCCAGGGCGGGAGCAATCAGCCCCAGCATTTT
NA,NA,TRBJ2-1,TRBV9,CASSVGWGGLNEQFF,TGTGCCAGCAGCGTAGGGTGGGGGGGCCTCAATGAGCAGTTCTTC
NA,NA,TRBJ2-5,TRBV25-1,CASSEGETQYF,TGTGCCAGCAGTGAGGGAGAGACCCAGTACTTC
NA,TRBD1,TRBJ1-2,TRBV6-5,CASSSPWDRGNGYTF,TGTGCCAGCAGTTCACCGTGGGACAGGGGAAATGGCTACACCTTC